This is a list of T cell receptor beta chains from one sample in a study of molecular identifiers for immune sequencing clone quantification. Via MiXCR, TCRdb re-called the PCR reads, giving one row per CDR3 protein. This repertoire shows about 640,000 distinct CDR3 sequences, 15% to 20% found once; its top ten account for approximately 0.9%. The sample comprised naive CD8+ T cells from blood, with Jurkat cell RNA spiked in. All receptors come from a human donor in good health. Some libraries in this study had Jurkat cell RNA spiked in. CDR3s include the opening cysteine and the closing phenylalanine or tryptophan. The order of the fields is CDR3 protein, CDR3 DNA, V gene, CDR3 length, D gene, J gene, clone size. The D gene is left open where the match is weak. Clone size is stated in some rows and not others, as once, few, many or a class when expanded.

CASSQDIQKHYEQYF TGTGCCAGCAGCCAAGATATACAGAAGCACTACGAGCAGTACTTC TRBV3-1 15 . TRBJ2-7 .
CASSSTGFGTGELFF TGTGCCAGCAGCTCTACAGGGTTTGGCACCGGGGAGCTGTTTTTT TRBV7-9 15 . TRBJ2-2 many
CASSLGAYNEQLF TGTGCCAGTAGCCTTGGCGCGTACAATGAGCAGCTCTTC TRBV19 13 . TRBJ2-1 .
CASSSDRVLNQPQHF TGTGCCAGCAGCTCCGACAGGGTATTGAATCAGCCCCAGCATTTT TRBV7-9 15 TRBD1 TRBJ1-5 many
CASSQVPPSGLHF TGCGCCAGCAGCCAAGTCCCACCCTCGGGCCTCCACTTT TRBV4-1 13 . TRBJ1-6 many
CASSLVLAGEAGELFF TGTGCCAGCAGCTTAGTACTAGCGGGAGAGGCGGGGGAGCTGTTTTTT TRBV11-2 16 TRBD2 TRBJ2-2 few
CASSFTDRGDPDTQYF TGTGCCAGCAGTTTCACGGACAGGGGAGATCCAGATACGCAGTATTTT TRBV28 16 TRBD1 TRBJ2-3 many
CSAPWGSATSYEQYF TGCAGTGCTCCCTGGGGTAGCGCCACTTCCTACGAGCAGTACTTC TRBV20-1 15 . TRBJ2-7 many
CASSLARRDKGNIQYF TGTGCCAGCAGCTTAGCACGCAGGGATAAAGGAAACATTCAGTACTTC TRBV7-9 16 . TRBJ2-4 many
CASSYSRGRPFF TGTGCCAGCAGTTACTCCCGCGGCCGGCCGTTCTTC TRBV6-2/TRBV6-3 12 . TRBJ2-1 many
CASSLETGGMAEAFF TGTGCCAGCAGCTTGGAGACAGGGGGCATGGCTGAAGCTTTCTTT TRBV5-5 15 TRBD1 TRBJ1-1 many
CASSQLVPTGELFF TGTGCCAGCAGTCAGCTCGTCCCCACCGGGGAGCTGTTTTTT TRBV6-5 14 . TRBJ2-2 many
CASSLGQGLGSTEAFF TGTGCCAGCAGCTTAGGACAGGGTTTGGGCTCCACTGAAGCTTTCTTT TRBV9 16 TRBD1 TRBJ1-1 many
CASSHRVRHPGELFF TGTGCCAGCAGTCACCGGGTTCGTCATCCCGGGGAGCTGTTTTTT TRBV6-2/TRBV6-3 15 . TRBJ2-2 .
CASSNPSGYEQYF TGTGCCAGTAGTAATCCTAGCGGCTACGAGCAGTACTTC TRBV19 13 TRBD2 TRBJ2-7 .
CACKLAGESYNEQFF TGTGCCTGCAAATTAGCGGGGGAGTCCTACAATGAGCAGTTCTTC TRBV27 15 TRBD2 TRBJ2-1 .
CASSFSLSTHSYEQYF TGTGCCAGCAGCTTCTCCCTGTCGACACACTCCTACGAGCAGTACTTC TRBV5-5 16 . TRBJ2-7 few
CASSEGRYTEAFF TGTGCCAGCAGCGAGGGACGGTACACTGAAGCTTTCTTT TRBV25-1 13 . TRBJ1-1 many
CASSQDPGVTSTDTQYF TGCGCCAGCAGCCAAGACCCTGGCGTGACTAGCACAGATACGCAGTATTTT TRBV4-2 17 . TRBJ2-3 many
CASSYVSVDTGELFF TGTGCCAGCAGTTACGTGTCTGTAGACACCGGGGAGCTGTTTTTT TRBV6-6 15 . TRBJ2-2 many
CSARSGGHEQYF TGCAGTGCTAGGTCGGGTGGCCACGAGCAGTACTTC TRBV20-1 12 . TRBJ2-7 many
CASSKGQGSLDTIYF TGTGCCAGCAGCAAAGGACAGGGTTCATTGGACACCATATATTTT TRBV9 15 TRBD1 TRBJ1-3 .
CAWSVLGVRNTDTQYF TGTGCCTGGAGTGTACTGGGGGTTCGTAACACAGATACGCAGTATTTT TRBV30 16 . TRBJ2-3 many
CASSFRGGLYEQYF TGTGCCAGCAGTTTTCGGGGGGGGCTGTACGAGCAGTACTTC TRBV27 14 TRBD2 TRBJ2-7 many
CSARDQTGALYEQYF TGCAGTGCTAGAGACCAGACAGGGGCCCTCTACGAGCAGTACTTC TRBV20-1 15 TRBD1 TRBJ2-7 many
CAWSKRTGKHQPQHF TGTGCCTGGAGTAAGAGGACCGGGAAACATCAGCCCCAGCATTTT TRBV30 15 . TRBJ1-5 many
CSYGGYYNEQFF TGCAGCTATGGGGGGTACTACAATGAGCAGTTCTTC TRBV29-1 12 . TRBJ2-1 few
CASSSLLNEQFF TGTGCCAGCAGTTCCCTCTTAAATGAGCAGTTCTTC TRBV27 12 . TRBJ2-1 many
CASSSTLDQETQYF TGTGCCAGCAGCTCTACGTTAGACCAAGAGACCCAGTACTTC TRBV7-7 14 . TRBJ2-5 many
CASSLTGISYNEQFF TGTGCCAGCAGTTTGACAGGGATTTCCTACAATGAGCAGTTCTTC TRBV12-3/TRBV12-4 15 TRBD1 TRBJ2-1 many
CASSESHRGEAFF TGTGCCAGCAGTGAGAGTCACAGGGGTGAAGCTTTCTTT TRBV2 13 TRBD1 TRBJ1-1 .
CASSQASGSSDTQYF TGTGCCAGCAGTCAAGCTAGCGGGAGCTCAGATACGCAGTATTTT TRBV28 15 TRBD2 TRBJ2-3 many
CASIKGLAFYNEQFF TGTGCCAGCATAAAGGGACTAGCGTTTTACAATGAGCAGTTCTTC TRBV7-2 15 TRBD2 TRBJ2-1 many
CASSILAGAYEQYF TGTGCCAGTAGTATACTAGCGGGAGCCTACGAGCAGTACTTC TRBV19 14 TRBD2 TRBJ2-7 .
CASSVVDGDQPQHF TGTGCCAGCAGCGTAGTGGACGGGGATCAGCCCCAGCATTTT TRBV9 14 . TRBJ1-5 many
CASSGTRWGTNYGYTF TGTGCCAGCAGTGGAACCCGATGGGGGACTAACTATGGCTACACCTTC TRBV25-1 16 . TRBJ1-2 many
CASSESGQGADEQFF TGTGCCAGCAGTGAGTCGGGACAGGGGGCCGATGAGCAGTTCTTC TRBV6-5 15 TRBD1 TRBJ2-1 many
CSARVPPTSGRKAGELFF TGCAGTGCTAGAGTCCCCCCTACTAGCGGGAGAAAGGCCGGGGAGCTGTTTTTT TRBV20-1 18 TRBD2 TRBJ2-2 .
CASSPKGQGPSGGALYEQYF TGTGCCAGCAGCCCAAAAGGACAGGGTCCTAGCGGGGGGGCCCTCTACGAGCAGTACTTC TRBV7-8 20 TRBD2 TRBJ2-7 .
CATGPLGTEAFF TGTGCCACCGGGCCTTTGGGCACTGAAGCTTTCTTT TRBV10-3 12 . TRBJ1-1 .
CASSYEYRSGTEAFF TGTGCCAGCAGTTACGAGTACAGGTCGGGGACTGAAGCTTTCTTT TRBV6-2/TRBV6-3 15 . TRBJ1-1 few
CAWGPGTGAVEQYF TGTGCCTGGGGACCCGGGACAGGGGCAGTAGAGCAGTACTTC TRBV30 14 TRBD1 TRBJ2-7 many
CASSLSGGGEMGETQYF TGTGCCAGCAGTTTATCCGGCGGGGGGGAGATGGGAGAGACCCAGTACTTC TRBV27 17 TRBD2 TRBJ2-5 .
CASSFGLSTSYGCTF TGTGCCAGCAGTTTTGGGTTGTCGACGAGCTATGGCTGCACCTTC TRBV12-3/TRBV12-4 15 . TRBJ1-2 once